This T cell receptor (beta chain) is drawn from a study of T cells in women clearing cervical HPV infection (dated by TCRdb to 2016 to 2018). For the study in its entirety: Cases were about 25 women with histologically confirmed HPV16-related CIN3 or worse, including a couple of invasive cancers. Because only a few women had HLA typing data, the possibility that HLA type acted as a confounder could not be ruled out. Five blinded duplicates per group were added as quality controls, giving 60 or so samples: about 50 participants and roughly 10 replicates. Median age was 34 years in cases versus 37 to 40 in controls, and baseline characteristics did not differ significantly. Blood from cases was collected at the visit where the lesion was first found, while blood from controls was collected once the infection could no longer be detected. Cases and controls were matched on year of sample collection and on age within five years. For cases, a median interval of about 150 days, with an interquartile range of about 90 to 210 days, was observed between lesion detection and blood sampling. In the parent cohort, about 10,000 women aged 18 or older were enrolled in Guanacaste, Costa Rica, during 1993 to 1994 and then followed for less than 8 years. An exploratory proof-of-principle case-control study, nested within the Guanacaste HPV Natural History Study in Costa Rica, was conducted to compare TCR repertoires across cervical HPV16 outcomes. Controls were under 30 women whose single incident HPV16 infection cleared within 12 months without precancer or cancer developing.

Every participant had a single incident cervical HPV16 infection, and prevalent HPV16 infections were excluded. Cervical HPV DNA was detected by MY09/MY11 PCR and genotyped by dot-blot hybridization. Less than 19 mL of heparinized blood was centrifuged, after which the buffy coat was aliquoted, frozen at -30 degrees C, and then stored at -80 degrees C. Genomic DNA was extracted from buffy coat specimens using QIAGEN kits. Broader findings and caveats from the paper: Lower TRBV6-7 relative abundance was observed in cases than in controls (about 0.099% versus 0.17%; Bonferroni P = 0.0008). The cross-sectional design could not show whether associations preceded infection or resulted from it; effector/memory subsets and HPV-specific T cells were not isolated. Across sequencing depths, CIN3+ cases showed significantly higher TCR repertoire richness than controls, but evenness did not differ between the groups. Because the number of T cells per sample was unknown, the richness differences could reflect varying T-cell content rather than repertoire biology. Random forest classifiers that combined richness and V gene abundances separated cases from controls with an estimated AUC of approximately 0.78.

From the cysteine up to the phenylalanine, the CDR3 has a length of 15 residues. The 36 bases shown cover part of the CDR3, and their frame starts at base 1. The germline V gene gives CDR1 as ENHRY and CDR2 as SYGVKD. The germline V end is reduced by 5 bases and the J end by 0 bases; junction bases left unmatched: 5. Using the immunoSEQ assay, multiplex PCR amplified TCR beta CDR3 regions from an average of roughly 1,100 ng of genomic DNA per sample. The assay corrected primer bias using a complete synthetic TCR repertoire to establish an amplification baseline. The amplicons were sequenced on the Illumina platform. The source study handled its data this way. Error correction of the sequences involved clustering with frequency ratios plus a modified nearest-neighbor algorithm, after which the sequences were analyzed in the immunoSEQ Analyzer using IMGT gene definitions. TCR richness and evenness were averaged over 20 rarefaction repeats at each rarefaction depth, excluding samples with fewer sequences than the depth. Wilcoxon rank sum tests with FDR correction were used to compare relative abundances of V, D and J genes between the groups. In the blinded duplicates, the intraclass correlation was around 96% for TCR richness and averaged about 76% across 65 to 85 gene segments. Drawn from immuneACCESS, this table holds only the in-frame rearrangements with V and J called that TCRdb kept. Clones are partly lost; checked studies trace under half to an unresolved V gene and leave the rest unexplained. V and J calls and clone size are given by that table; D and trimming were obtained from the DNA. The table for this sample records about 30,000 clones. The ten largest clones add up to around 2.8% of the sample.

Notes on this clone: Its target antigen remains unknown. The CDR3 end lies 3 residues beyond the end of the read and is filled in from the germline J gene.

Sequences were obtained from blood buffy coat. This receptor was taken from a woman aged 18 to 75 with a cervical HPV16 infection that either progressed to CIN3+ or cleared (not recorded which). The chain links TRBV10-3 with TRBJ2-7; TRBD2 aligns with 9 central bases. CDR3 region: CAISITSGRSYEQYF. Partial CDR3 DNA: TGTGCCATCAGTATAACTAGCGGGCGCTCCTACGAG.